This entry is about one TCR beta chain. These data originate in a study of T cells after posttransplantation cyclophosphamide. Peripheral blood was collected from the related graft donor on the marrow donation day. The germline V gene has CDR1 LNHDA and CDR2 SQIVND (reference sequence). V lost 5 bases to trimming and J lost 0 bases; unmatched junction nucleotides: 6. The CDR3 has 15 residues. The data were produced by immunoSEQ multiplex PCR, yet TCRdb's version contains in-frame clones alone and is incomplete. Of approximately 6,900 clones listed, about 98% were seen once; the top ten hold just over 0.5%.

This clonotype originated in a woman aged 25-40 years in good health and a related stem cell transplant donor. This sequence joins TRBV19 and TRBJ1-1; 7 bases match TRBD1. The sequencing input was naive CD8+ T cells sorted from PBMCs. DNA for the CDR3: TGTGCCAGTAGTTTCCCCGGGACAGTGAACACTGAAGCTTTCTTT. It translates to CASSFPGTVNTEAFF.